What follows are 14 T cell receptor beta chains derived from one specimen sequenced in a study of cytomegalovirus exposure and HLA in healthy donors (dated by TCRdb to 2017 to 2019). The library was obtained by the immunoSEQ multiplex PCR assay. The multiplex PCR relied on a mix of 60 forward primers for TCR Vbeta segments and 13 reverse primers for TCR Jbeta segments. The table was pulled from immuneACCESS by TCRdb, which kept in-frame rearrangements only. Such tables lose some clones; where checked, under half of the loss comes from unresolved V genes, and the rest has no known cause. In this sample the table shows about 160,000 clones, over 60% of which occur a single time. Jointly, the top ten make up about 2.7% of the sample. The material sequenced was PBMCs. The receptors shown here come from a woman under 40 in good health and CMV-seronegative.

CDR3 nucleotide sequence: TGTGCCAGCAGTTACCAGACAGGGGGCAATCAGCCCCAGCATTTT. Translation gives CASSYQTGGNQPQHF. This chain uses TRBV28 with TRBJ1-5; 8 bases are a match to TRBD1. CDR1 MDHEN and CDR2 SYDVKM come from the germline V gene. V trimming: 4 bases; J trimming: 2 bases; junction bases outside the gene matches: 4. CDR3 length: 15 residues.

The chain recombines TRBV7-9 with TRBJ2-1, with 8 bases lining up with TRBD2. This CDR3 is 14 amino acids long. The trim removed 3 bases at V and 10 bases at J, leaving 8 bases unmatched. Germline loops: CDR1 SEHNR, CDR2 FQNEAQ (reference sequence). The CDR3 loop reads CASSLSLAAEEQFF. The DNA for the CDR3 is TGTGCCAGCAGCTTGTCACTAGCGGCCGAGGAGCAGTTCTTC.

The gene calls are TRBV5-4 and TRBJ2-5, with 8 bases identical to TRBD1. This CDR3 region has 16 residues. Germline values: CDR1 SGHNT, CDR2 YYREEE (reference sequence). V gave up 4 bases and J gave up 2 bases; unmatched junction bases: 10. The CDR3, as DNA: TGTGCCAGCAGCCACCAGACTACAGGGGGGCAAGAGACCCAGTACTTC. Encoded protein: CASSHQTTGGQETQYF.

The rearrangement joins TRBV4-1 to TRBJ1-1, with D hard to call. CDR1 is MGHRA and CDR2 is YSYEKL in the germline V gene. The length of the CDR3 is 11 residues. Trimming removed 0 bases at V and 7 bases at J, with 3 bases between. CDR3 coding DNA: TGCGCCAGCAGCCAAGAGTATGAAGCTTTCTTT. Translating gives CASSQEYEAFF.

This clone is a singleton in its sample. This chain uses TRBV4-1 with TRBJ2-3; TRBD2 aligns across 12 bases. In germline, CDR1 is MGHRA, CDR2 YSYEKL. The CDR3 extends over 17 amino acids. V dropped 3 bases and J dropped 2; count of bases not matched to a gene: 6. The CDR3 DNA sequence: TGCGCCAGCAGCCAGGCCGGACTAGCGGGAAACACAGATACGCAGTATTTT. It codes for CASSQAGLAGNTDTQYF.

The CDR3 is CASRRQGGNEQFF. CDR3 nucleotide sequence: TGTGCCAGCAGGCGCCAGGGGGGCAATGAGCAGTTCTTC. This chain connects TRBV27 to TRBJ2-1; TRBD1 is a possible D gene (7 bases). CDR1 and CDR2 from the germline V gene are MNHEY and SMNVEV (reference sequence). This CDR3 is built from 13 residues. Trimming pared 6 bases from V and 6 bases from J, leaving 12 bases between.

The CDR3 DNA sequence: TGTGCCAGCAGCAGTAGGGCGGGACGGAAAAACTATGGCTACACCTTC. It encodes CASSSRAGRKNYGYTF. J is TRBJ1-2 and V is TRBV9; D might be TRBD1 (5 bases). Trimming pared 4 bases from V and 2 bases from J, leaving 18 bases between. Germline lookup yields CDR1 SGDLS and CDR2 YYNGEE. The CDR3 covers 16 residues.

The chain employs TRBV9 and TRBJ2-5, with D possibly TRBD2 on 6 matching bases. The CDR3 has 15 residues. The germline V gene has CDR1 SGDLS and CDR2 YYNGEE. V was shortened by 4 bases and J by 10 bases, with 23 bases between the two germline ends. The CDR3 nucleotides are TGTGCCAGCAGCCCCTGGGACTTCCGAGAAGAGGACCAGTACTTC. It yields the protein CASSPWDFREEDQYF.

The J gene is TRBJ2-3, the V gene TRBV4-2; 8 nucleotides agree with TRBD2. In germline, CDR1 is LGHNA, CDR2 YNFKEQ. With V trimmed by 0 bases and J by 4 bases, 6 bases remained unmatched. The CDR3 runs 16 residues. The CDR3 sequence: CASSQEWASGSDTQYF. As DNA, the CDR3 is TGTGCCAGCAGCCAAGAATGGGCTAGCGGGTCAGATACGCAGTATTTT.

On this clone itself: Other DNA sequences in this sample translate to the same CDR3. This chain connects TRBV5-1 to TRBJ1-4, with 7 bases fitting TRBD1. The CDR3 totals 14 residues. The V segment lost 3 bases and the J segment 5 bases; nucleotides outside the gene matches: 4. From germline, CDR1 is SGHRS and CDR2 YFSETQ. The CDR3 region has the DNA TGCGCCAGCAGCTCGACAGGGATGAATGAAAAACTGTTTTTT. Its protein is CASSSTGMNEKLFF.

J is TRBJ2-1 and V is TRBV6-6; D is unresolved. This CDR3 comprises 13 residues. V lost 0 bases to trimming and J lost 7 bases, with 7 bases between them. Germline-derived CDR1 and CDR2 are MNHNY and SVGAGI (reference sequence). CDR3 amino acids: CASSYSHGNEQFF. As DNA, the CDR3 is TGTGCCAGCAGTTACTCCCACGGGAATGAGCAGTTCTTC.

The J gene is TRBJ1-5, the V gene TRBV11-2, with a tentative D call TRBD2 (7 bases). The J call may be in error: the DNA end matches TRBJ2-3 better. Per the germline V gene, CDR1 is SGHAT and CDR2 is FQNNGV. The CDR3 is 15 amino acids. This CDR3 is CASSLDSGGNQPQYF. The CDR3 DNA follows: TGTGCCAGCAGCTTAGATTCGGGGGGCAATCAGCCCCAGTATTTT.

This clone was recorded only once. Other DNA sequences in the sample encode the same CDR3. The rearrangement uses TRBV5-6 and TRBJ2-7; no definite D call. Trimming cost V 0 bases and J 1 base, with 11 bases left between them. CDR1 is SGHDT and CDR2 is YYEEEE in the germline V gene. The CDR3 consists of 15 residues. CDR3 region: CASSLAETRSYEQYF. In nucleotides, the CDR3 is TGTGCCAGCAGCTTGGCCGAGACACGTTCCTACGAGCAGTACTTC.

CDR3 in amino acids: CATGQGAGETQYF. Written as DNA, the CDR3 is TGTGCCACCGGACAGGGGGCTGGTGAGACCCAGTACTTC. The V call is TRBV28, the J call TRBJ2-5, with 11 bases aligning to TRBD1. The CDR3 has 13 residues. V shed 10 bases and J 5 bases; nucleotides not matched to a gene: 6. Germline-derived CDR1 and CDR2 are MDHEN and SYDVKM.